This paragraph covers one T cell receptor (beta chain) sequence. Its specificity is not known. The data originate from a study of beta chain features in type 1 diabetes. Study details: Taken together, all samples contributed fewer than 110 million examined sorted cells.

Study results and limitations: In type 1 diabetes patients, VDJ junctions had fewer insertions; deletions at these junctions were more frequent. Moderate but significant shortening of TCRB CDR3s was recorded in all four CD4+ subsets from Type 1 diabetes patients.

Sequencing targeted expressed TCRB transcripts, as all isolated RNA had been reverse transcribed. Naive, central memory and regulatory T cell samples yielded about 4 million reads on average. The method was immunoSEQ multiplex PCR; TCRdb's version includes in-frame clones alone and lacks a portion of them. This table holds hundreds of thousands of clones, roughly an eighth found once. Germline-derived CDR1 and CDR2 are SGHRS and YFSETQ. The junction had 9 bases not matched to a gene; V was cut back by 4 bases and J by 5 bases. The CDR3 consists of 17 residues. V usage is TRBV5-1 and J usage is TRBJ2-5; TRBD2 matches at 15 bases. The clonotype comes from a man between 18 and 35 years old with type 1 diabetes. Sequenced input: naive CD4+ T cells from blood. In nucleotides, the CDR3 is TGCGCCAGCAGCACCGGACTAGCGGGGGGGCCGGTGGAGACCCAGTACTTC. This sequence encodes CASSTGLAGGPVETQYF.